This TCR beta chain was sequenced for a study of T-cell reconstitution after alpha-beta-depleted transplantation in children. A note on this clonotype: What it binds is not known.

Study outcomes and limitations: Diversity and T-cell counts at one year after transplant derived mostly from new T cells.

As it was prepared, the TCRbeta library received unique molecular identifiers. TCRdb recomputed calls from the PCR reads with MiXCR, one row per CDR3 protein. The table lists some 440,000 distinct CDR3 sequences, roughly 15% of them singletons, with under 30% in the top ten. The CDR3 is 14 amino acids. Between the trimmed V and J ends, which lost 1 base and 3 bases, there was a span of 12 bases. Germline CDR1 reads DFQATT; CDR2 reads SNEGSKA (reference sequence). The rearrangement uses TRBV20-1 and TRBJ2-5; D is tentatively TRBD1 or TRBD2 (7 bases each). The receptor was isolated from a boy younger than two who had a stem cell transplant for Wiskott-Aldrich syndrome, so the T cells may come from the graft donor. Sample: PBMCs, mostly from graft donor cells, taken 360 days after TCRalphabeta/CD19-depleted stem cell transplant. The CDR3 loop reads CSARARGGKETQYF. The DNA for the CDR3 is TGCAGTGCTAGAGCCAGGGGGGGAAAAGAGACCCAGTACTTC.